The T cell receptor (beta chain) under discussion was sequenced for a study of cytomegalovirus exposure and HLA in healthy donors. 60 Vbeta and 13 Jbeta primers were used in PCR. Clones were sequenced by immunoSEQ multiplex PCR, and TCRdb holds only the in-frame ones, with some missing. The data contain roughly 200,000 clones, about four fifths of them singletons. This clone came up once. The sequence was obtained from a woman younger than 30 in good health and CMV-seronegative. The sequenced material came from PBMCs.

CDR3 protein: CASSPSVGTGRQTEAFF. The CDR3 DNA reads as TGTGCCAGCTCACCATCCGTAGGGACAGGCAGGCAGACTGAAGCTTTCTTT. The V gene is TRBV18, the J gene TRBJ1-1; the match to TRBD1 covers 8 bases. This CDR3 is built from 17 residues. Germline V lookup: CDR1 KGHSH, CDR2 LQKENI. V shed 2 bases and J 5 bases; nucleotides not matched to a gene: 13.